This T cell receptor beta chain was captured in a study of blood T cell repertoires in COVID-19. Study information: The United States, Italy and Spain supplied acute and convalescent COVID-19 samples.

V lost 0 bases, J lost 2 bases, and 11 bases lay in between. The germline gives CDR1 SGHNT, CDR2 YYREEE (reference sequence). The CDR3 totals 15 residues. There are a few counts of this clone. Clones were sequenced by immunoSEQ multiplex PCR, and TCRdb holds only the in-frame ones, with some missing. The profile shows some 270,000 clones, roughly 81% of them singletons. Across 20 to 25 US areas, participants ranged in age from about 18 to 90 years. Assignments of participants to cohorts depended upon their own reported clinical history. Exposed enrollees had met someone with a PCR-confirmed or clinician-diagnosed COVID-19 case at some point within the 2 weeks before study entry.

This clonotype was sampled from a woman aged 45-60 years who had been exposed to COVID-19. Sequencing was done on a sample of PBMCs or T cells enriched from blood (not recorded which). The chain is built from TRBV5-4 and TRBJ2-5; D not resolved. In nucleotides, the CDR3 is TGTGCCAGCAGCTTGGTGGGCGCCGCTCAAGAGACCCAGTACTTC. This gives the protein CASSLVGAAQETQYF.